A selection of T cell receptor beta chains follows, all from one sample in a study of Graves' ophthalmopathy and Graves' hyperthyroidism. TCRdb reprocessed the multiplex PCR reads with MiXCR, giving one entry per CDR3 protein. The data show around 340,000 distinct CDR3 sequences, roughly 15% seen once. What was sequenced was peripheral blood. The origin of the receptors is an adult man with Graves' ophthalmopathy. The CDR3 runs from the conserved cysteine through the conserved F or W. D genes are given only for firm matches. Clone size is given for some rows only: seen once, a few or many times, or a class if the clone is expanded.

abundance	d_gene	v_gene	j_gene	CDR3nt	CDR3aa
NA	TRBD2	TRBV6-1	TRBJ2-7	TGTGCCACCAAGACTAGCGGCTACGAGCAGTACTTC	CATKTSGYEQYF
many	NA	TRBV4-2	TRBJ2-7	TGTGCCAGCAGCCAAGATGAAAGGGGTCTCAACGAGCAGTACTTC	CASSQDERGLNEQYF
many	TRBD1	TRBV7-8	TRBJ1-1	TGTGCCGGCAGCTCAACAGGGGGGAACATTGAAGCTTTCTTT	CAGSSTGGNIEAFF
many	TRBD2	TRBV20-1	TRBJ2-5	TGCAGTGCTAGAAGGGCTAGCGGGGGGTCGTTCCAAGAGACCCAGTACTTC	CSARRASGGSFQETQYF
few	NA	TRBV20-1	TRBJ1-2	TGCAGTGCTACAGAAACTCTCTATGGCTACACCTTC	CSATETLYGYTF
many	NA	TRBV30	TRBJ2-7	TGTGCCTGGAGTGGGGGACTGAACTACGAGCAGTACTTC	CAWSGGLNYEQYF
many	NA	TRBV19	TRBJ1-5	TGTGCCAGTAGGGAGACGGTACATAGCAATCAGCCCCAGCATTTT	CASRETVHSNQPQHF
many	NA	TRBV28	TRBJ1-5	TGTGCCAGCAGCCTACTACCCACAGGCTACAATCAGCCCCAGCATTTT	CASSLLPTGYNQPQHF
NA	TRBD1	TRBV6-1	TRBJ1-2	TGTGCCAGCAGTAGGGACAGGGGACTCCGTGGCTACACCTTC	CASSRDRGLRGYTF
many	TRBD2	TRBV2	TRBJ2-7	TGTGCCAGCAGCGACTTTAGCGGGAGGGCCTCCGAGCAGTACTTC	CASSDFSGRASEQYF
many	NA	TRBV15	TRBJ2-5	TGTGCCACCAGCAGAGATCGAGACAGGAGGAGGGTGGCCCAGTACTTC	CATSRDRDRRRVAQYF
NA	NA	TRBV6-1	TRBJ1-5	TGTGCCAGCGGGCAGGGGTATGGCAATCAGCCCCAGCATTTT	CASGQGYGNQPQHF
few	NA	TRBV3-1	TRBJ2-4	TGTGCCAGCAGCCAAGTTCCCCAGTCTAGGGCCAAAAACATTCAGTACTTC	CASSQVPQSRAKNIQYF
NA	NA	TRBV12-3/TRBV12-4	TRBJ2-2	TGTGCCAGCAGTTTAGCGCTGGGCCTCAGAGGGGAGCTGTTTTTT	CASSLALGLRGELFF
many	TRBD1	TRBV6-5	TRBJ2-7	TGTGCCAGCAAAACAGGGGGCTCTGCCTACGAGCAGTACTTC	CASKTGGSAYEQYF
NA	NA	TRBV28	TRBJ2-6	TGTGCCAGCAGTTTAGACTCTAGCTCTGGGGCCAACGTCCTGACTTTC	CASSLDSSSGANVLTF
many	NA	TRBV20-1	TRBJ2-7	TGCAGGGTAGCGGAGGCGAGCTCCTACGAGCAGTACTTC	CRVAEASSYEQYF
many	TRBD2	TRBV6-1	TRBJ2-7	TGTGCCAGCGGCGGGAGCGGTTACGAGCAGTACTTC	CASGGSGYEQYF
many	TRBD1	TRBV6-2/TRBV6-3	TRBJ1-5	TGTGCCAGCAGTTACTCGATCTCGACAGGGCCGCTGATCAGTCAGCCCCAGCATTTT	CASSYSISTGPLISQPQHF
many	NA	TRBV5-1	TRBJ1-2	TGCGCCAGCAGCTTGGAAAGTGGGCCTAACTATGGCTACACCTTC	CASSLESGPNYGYTF
NA	TRBD1	TRBV11-2	TRBJ2-5	TGTGCCAGCAGCTCCGGACAGGGGGCTGCGGAGACCCAGTACTTC	CASSSGQGAAETQYF
few	TRBD1	TRBV30	TRBJ2-2	TGTGCCTGGGAGCCCGGGACAGGGTCCGGGGAGCTGTTTTTT	CAWEPGTGSGELFF
many	NA	TRBV30	TRBJ1-6	TGTGCCTGGAAGACTTCTACTTCACCCCTCCACTTT	CAWKTSTSPLHF
many	NA	TRBV6-5	TRBJ2-2	TGTGCCAGCAGTTACTCGAAGGGGGGCTTGACCGGGGAGCTGTTTTTT	CASSYSKGGLTGELFF
many	NA	TRBV4-3	TRBJ2-5	TGCGCCAGCAGCCCCACCTCCGTGTCCTCCCAGTACTTC	CASSPTSVSSQYF
many	NA	TRBV5-1	TRBJ2-7	TGCGCCAGCAGCTTGGCCGCAGGGAGCTACGAGCAGTACTTC	CASSLAAGSYEQYF
NA	TRBD1	TRBV29-1	TRBJ1-1	TGCAGCGTTTCCCTGGGACAGGTGAACACTGAAGCTTTCTTT	CSVSLGQVNTEAFF
many	NA	TRBV11-1	TRBJ2-5	TGTGCCAGCAGCTGGGGGACCCGGGCGGAGACCCAGTACTTC	CASSWGTRAETQYF
once	NA	TRBV6-4	TRBJ2-5	TGTGCCAGCAGTGTTGAGGAGGGGTTGACCCAGTACTTC	CASSVEEGLTQYF
many	NA	TRBV28	TRBJ1-5	TGTGCCAGCAGAGTACGGACAAGCAATCAGCCCCAGCATTTT	CASRVRTSNQPQHF
many	NA	TRBV5-6	TRBJ1-2	TGTGCCAGCAGCTTTTTAGGGACGGACTATGGCTACACCTTC	CASSFLGTDYGYTF
many	TRBD1	TRBV28	TRBJ1-1	TGTGCCAGCAGTTTATGGTCCGGGACAGGGGACACTGAAGCTTTCTTT	CASSLWSGTGDTEAFF
many	NA	TRBV7-2	TRBJ1-1	TGTGCCAGCAGCTTATATATGAACACTGAAGCTTTCTTT	CASSLYMNTEAFF
NA	TRBD2	TRBV4-1	TRBJ2-7	TGCGCCATCAGCCAAGGGGTAGCGGGATACCTTTTCCAGCAGTACTTC	CAISQGVAGYLFQQYF
NA	NA	TRBV2	TRBJ1-4	TGTGCCAGCAGTAAAACAGGGTGGGAAAAACTGTTTTTT	CASSKTGWEKLFF
many	TRBD1	TRBV20-1	TRBJ2-5	TGCAGTGCTGCCCAGGGGGTCGAGGAGACCCAGTACTTC	CSAAQGVEETQYF
few	TRBD1	TRBV13	TRBJ2-7	TGTGCCAGCAGCCGTCGACAGGGCGGCTACGAGCAGTACTTC	CASSRRQGGYEQYF
many	TRBD2	TRBV5-1	TRBJ2-7	TGCGCCAGCAGCCCCAGGGCGCTAGCGGGAGAGGGGCAGTACTTC	CASSPRALAGEGQYF
many	NA	TRBV11-3	TRBJ2-5	TGTGCCAGCAGCTCTGATTCAGGAAGAGGAGAGACGGAGACCCAGTACTTC	CASSSDSGRGETETQYF
NA	TRBD2	TRBV4-1	TRBJ2-7	TGCGCCAGCAGCCAAAATAGCGGGACCTCCTACGAGCAGTACTTC	CASSQNSGTSYEQYF
many	NA	TRBV18	TRBJ2-7	TGTGCCAGCAGCCCCCCAAGCTCCTACGAGCAGTACTTC	CASSPPSSYEQYF
many	TRBD2	TRBV28	TRBJ2-7	TGTGCCAGCAGCCTCTTTCTAGCGGGGGGCTCCTACGAGCAGTACTTC	CASSLFLAGGSYEQYF
few	TRBD1	TRBV2	TRBJ1-1	TGTGCCAGCGGAGGGGGACAGGGGGCTCGCTCTGAAGCTTTCTTT	CASGGGQGARSEAFF
NA	NA	TRBV6-1	TRBJ1-2	TGTGCCAGCAGTGAATCGACGGACTATGGCTACACCTTC	CASSESTDYGYTF
many	NA	TRBV6-1	TRBJ2-3	TGTGCCAGCAGTGCACAGGGAATCACGACAGATACGCAGTATTTT	CASSAQGITTDTQYF
many	TRBD1	TRBV6-7	TRBJ2-2	TGTGCCAGCAGCTACCCGGGACAGGGGACGAACACCGGGGAGCTGTTTTTT	CASSYPGQGTNTGELFF
many	TRBD1	TRBV5-1	TRBJ2-7	TGCGCCAGCAGCTTGGGAGGGACAGGGGTTCCCCCTGGGCAGTACTTC	CASSLGGTGVPPGQYF
many	TRBD1	TRBV20-1	TRBJ1-1	TGCAGTGCTCCGGGACAGGGCACTGAAGCTTTCTTT	CSAPGQGTEAFF
NA	TRBD1	TRBV12-3/TRBV12-4	TRBJ1-1	TGTGCCAGCAGCCTAGGACAGGGGGCGATGAACACTGAAGCTTTCTTT	CASSLGQGAMNTEAFF
many	NA	TRBV6-5	TRBJ1-1	TGTGCCAGCAGCCGCGGACATTGGACTGAAGCTTTCTTT	CASSRGHWTEAFF